These 9 T cell receptor beta chains came from one sample sequenced in a study of shared clonotypes between healthy human individuals. Repertoires were generated with immunoSEQ multiplex PCR, while TCRdb's copy carries only in-frame clones and drops some. The data show about 1.5 million clones, approximately 96% seen once. Sequencing was performed on naive CD4+ T cells sorted from blood. Subset given: CD45RA+ positively selected. The receptor source for this set is a man under 40 in good health.

The chain recombines TRBV11-2 with TRBJ1-2; D is undetermined. CDR1 and CDR2 from the germline V gene are SGHAT and FQNNGV. There are 14 residues in the CDR3. Trimming removed 5 bases from V and 6 bases from J, with 16 bases in between. CDR3 in DNA: TGTGCCAGCAGCCAGAATGTTGTAGGGAATGGCTACACCTTC. As protein: CASSQNVVGNGYTF.

The CDR3 spells CASVQDNQPQHF. DNA of the CDR3: TGTGCCAGCGTTCAGGACAATCAGCCCCAGCATTTT. The chain links TRBV7-9 to TRBJ1-5; D call uncertain. V was trimmed by 8 bases and J by 3 bases, leaving 8 bases between them. The CDR3 loop spans 12 amino acids. The germline V gene encodes CDR1 SEHNR and CDR2 FQNEAQ (reference sequence).

The chain is built from TRBV7-9 and TRBJ2-1, with 14 bases lining up with TRBD2. The V gene's germline CDR1 is SEHNR and CDR2 FQNEAQ (reference sequence). V lost 5 bases to trimming and J lost 2 bases; unmatched junction nucleotides: 8. The CDR3 consists of 18 residues. The CDR3: CASSTTSGRGSTYNEQFF. The CDR3 DNA follows: TGTGCCAGCAGCACGACTAGCGGGAGGGGTAGCACCTACAATGAGCAGTTCTTC.

Here the CDR3 DNA reads TGTGCCTTAAACATAGGGCGCAGCAATCAGCCCCAGCATTTT. This translates into CALNIGRSNQPQHF. The rearrangement joins TRBV30 to TRBJ1-5; D is ambiguous. The CDR3 runs to 14 residues. The germline V and J ends were trimmed by 7 bases and 1 base, with 14 bases remaining between them. Germline V gene sequence: CDR1 GTSNPN, CDR2 SVGIG (reference sequence).

The genes are TRBV28 and TRBJ1-1; a possible D gene is TRBD1 (6 bases). The CDR3 contains 11 residues. Germline V gene lookup returns CDR1 MDHEN and CDR2 SYDVKM. V was trimmed by 5 bases and J by 11 bases, leaving 12 bases between them. CDR3 DNA sequence: TGTGCCAGCAGTCCAAACCAGGGGGCTTTCTTT. This gives the protein CASSPNQGAFF.

This chain links TRBV10-3 with TRBJ2-2, with 11 bases identical to TRBD2. There are 12 residues in the CDR3. Looked up from germline, CDR1 is ENHRY and CDR2 is SYGVKD. The junction had 1 base not matched to a gene; V was cut back by 11 bases and J by 5 bases. The CDR3 DNA sequence: TGTGCCGCTAGCGGGAGGACCGGGGAGCTGTTTTTT. Encoded protein: CAASGRTGELFF.

CDR3 nucleotides: TGTGCCAGCTTTCCTTCGGGACAGGGGGCCGGTGGCTACACCTTC. Its protein product is CASFPSGQGAGGYTF. The chain combines TRBV27 with TRBJ1-2; TRBD1 aligns across 12 bases. The germline V gene has CDR1 MNHEY and CDR2 SMNVEV (reference sequence). V gave up 8 bases and J gave up 7 bases; unmatched junction bases: 11. The CDR3 runs 15 residues.

The chain joins TRBV7-8 to TRBJ2-2; TRBD2 agrees at 8 bases. V was clipped by 9 bases and J by 5 bases; unmatched bases: 5. CDR3 length: 13 amino acids. Germline values: CDR1 SGHVS, CDR2 FQNEAQ. The CDR3 bases are TGTGCCAGTTCCCGGGGGGGGACCGGGGAGCTGTTTTTT. Encoded protein: CASSRGGTGELFF.

The chain has TRBV4-2 and TRBJ2-7; 7 bases map to TRBD2. CDR3 size: 16 residues. The V gene end was trimmed by 1 base and the J gene end by 0 bases; junction bases not matched to a gene: 6. Per germline, CDR1 LGHNA and CDR2 YNFKEQ. In nucleotides, the CDR3 is TGTGCCAGCAGCCAAGCTCCTCGCGGGAGCTCCTACGAGCAGTACTTC. Its protein product is CASSQAPRGSSYEQYF.